This record concerns one T cell receptor (beta chain) sequence. Its antigen is still unknown. Base quality data are lacking; no much larger clone is found one base away. This entry belongs to a study of cytomegalovirus exposure and HLA in healthy donors (dated by TCRdb to about 2017). Describing the broader study: A later analysis indicated that the 90 to 150 validation repertoires were generated on the platform also employed for the 700 or so repertoires of the first cohort. The aim of the study was to test whether cataloging public T cell receptors could identify signatures of past pathogen exposure. A separate validation cohort of 100 to 150 different subjects was used in addition to the approximately 610-subject first cohort. High-throughput TCR immunosequencing, statistical association of individual TCRs with disease status, and machine learning were combined to predict cytomegalovirus infection status.

On the study overall, not on this receptor specifically: In the study, about 150 TCR beta chains were listed as associated with cytomegalovirus. A few of the identified cytomegalovirus-associated TCR beta chains were confirmed in vitro to be specific for cytomegalovirus antigens. While some public TCRs were present in many individuals, most TCR sequences turned up only very rarely across donors. The classifier was reported to diagnose cytomegalovirus status with high specificity and sensitivity in both the original cohort and the validation cohort. Subsequent analysis determined that TCRs grouped into clusters in the first cohort also showed a tendency toward co-occurrence across the 90 to 150 validation repertoires, and about 93% of cluster scores exceeded 0. All 120 or so repertoires were used to score co-occurrence in the validation cohort in a later analysis, because that analysis had no HLA typing for the cohort. The authors suggested that the approach could potentially be generalized to other disease states and immunological phenotypes.

The library was generated by the immunoSEQ multiplex PCR assay. The original methods were these. A statistical classification framework was developed to diagnose cytomegalovirus status using the catalog of TCR beta chain sequences. As stored in TCRdb, this immuneACCESS dataset retains in-frame rearrangements with V and J assigned. A fraction of the clones does not appear; measured against another copy, unresolved V genes explain less than half of the discrepancy, and the remainder lacks a known reason. The DNA gave D and trimming, while V, J and clone size come from that table. Recorded for this sample are roughly 110,000 clones; 88% of them occurred a single time. The ten largest clones represent 1.8% of the sample. Based on the germline V gene, the CDR1 and CDR2 sequences are KGHSH and LQKENI. The trim is 1 base for V and 8 bases for J, with a gap of 14 bases between the germline ends. Counted from cysteine to phenylalanine, this CDR3 has 14 amino acids. The CDR3 DNA has 42 bases and is translated from base 1.

Donors formed part of the validation cohort, which comprised over a hundred subjects and was distinct from the first cohort of under 850 subjects. Sample: PBMCs. In this chain, TRBV18 is recombined with TRBJ1-2, with no confident D gene call. The receptor's source is a woman between 18 and 30 years old in good health and CMV-seropositive. The DNA sequence is given as TGTGCCAGCTCACCACTCCTCGAGGTCGGGGGCTACACCTTC. This gives the protein CASSPLLEVGGYTF.